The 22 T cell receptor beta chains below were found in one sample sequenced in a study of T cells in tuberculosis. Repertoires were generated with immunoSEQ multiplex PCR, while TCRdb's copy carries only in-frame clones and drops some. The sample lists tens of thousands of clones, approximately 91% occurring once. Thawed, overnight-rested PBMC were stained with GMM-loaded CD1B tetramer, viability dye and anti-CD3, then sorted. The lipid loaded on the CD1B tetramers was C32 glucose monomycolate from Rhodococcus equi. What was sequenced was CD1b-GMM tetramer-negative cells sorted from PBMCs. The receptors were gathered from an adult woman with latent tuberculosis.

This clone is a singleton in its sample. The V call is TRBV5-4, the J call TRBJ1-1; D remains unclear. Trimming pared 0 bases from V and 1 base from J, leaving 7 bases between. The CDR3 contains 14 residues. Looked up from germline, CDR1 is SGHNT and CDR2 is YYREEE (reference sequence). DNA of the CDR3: TGTGCCAGCAGCTTGGGAGCGGAGAACACTGAAGCTTTCTTT. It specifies CASSLGAENTEAFF.

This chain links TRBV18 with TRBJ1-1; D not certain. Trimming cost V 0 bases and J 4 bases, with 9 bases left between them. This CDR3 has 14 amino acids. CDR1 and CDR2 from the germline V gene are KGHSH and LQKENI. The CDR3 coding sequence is TGTGCCAGCTCACCACCCCTGGGGAGCACTGAAGCTTTCTTT. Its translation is CASSPPLGSTEAFF.

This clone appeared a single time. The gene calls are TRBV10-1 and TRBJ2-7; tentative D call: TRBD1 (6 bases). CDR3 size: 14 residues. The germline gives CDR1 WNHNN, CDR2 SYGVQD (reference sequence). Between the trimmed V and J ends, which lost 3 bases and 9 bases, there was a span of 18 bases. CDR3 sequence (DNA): TGCGCCAGCAGTGACCCGTGGGGTTCAGGGGCGCAGTACTTC. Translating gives CASSDPWGSGAQYF.

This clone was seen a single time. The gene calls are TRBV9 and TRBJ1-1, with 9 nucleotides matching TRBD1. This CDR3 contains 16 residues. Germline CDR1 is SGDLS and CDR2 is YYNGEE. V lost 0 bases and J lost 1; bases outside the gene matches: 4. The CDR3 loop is CASSVVPGQGNTEAFF. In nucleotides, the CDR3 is TGTGCCAGCAGCGTAGTCCCGGGACAGGGGAACACTGAAGCTTTCTTT.

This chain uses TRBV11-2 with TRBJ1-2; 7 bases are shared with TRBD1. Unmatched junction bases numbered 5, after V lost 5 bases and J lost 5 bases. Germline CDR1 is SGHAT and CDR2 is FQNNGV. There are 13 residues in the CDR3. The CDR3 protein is CASSLTGEYGYTF. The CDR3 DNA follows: TGTGCCAGCAGCCTAACAGGGGAGTATGGCTACACCTTC.

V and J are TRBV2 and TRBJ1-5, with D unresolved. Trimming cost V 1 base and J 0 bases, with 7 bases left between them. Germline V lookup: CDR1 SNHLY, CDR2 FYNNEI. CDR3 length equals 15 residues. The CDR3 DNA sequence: TGTGCCAGCAGTGAAGGAGGCAGTAGCAATCAGCCCCAGCATTTT. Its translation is CASSEGGSSNQPQHF.

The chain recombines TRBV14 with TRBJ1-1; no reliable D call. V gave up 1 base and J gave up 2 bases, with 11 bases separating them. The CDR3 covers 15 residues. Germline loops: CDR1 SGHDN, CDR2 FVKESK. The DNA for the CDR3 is TGTGCCAGCAGCCAAGGGGCCGGGATTAACACTGAAGCTTTCTTT. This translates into CASSQGAGINTEAFF.

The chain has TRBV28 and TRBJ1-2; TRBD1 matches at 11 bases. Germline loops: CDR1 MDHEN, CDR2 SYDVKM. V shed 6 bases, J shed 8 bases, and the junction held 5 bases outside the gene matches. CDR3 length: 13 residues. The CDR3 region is CASSPDRGRGYTF. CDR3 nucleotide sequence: TGTGCCAGCAGCCCGGACAGGGGGCGAGGCTACACCTTC.

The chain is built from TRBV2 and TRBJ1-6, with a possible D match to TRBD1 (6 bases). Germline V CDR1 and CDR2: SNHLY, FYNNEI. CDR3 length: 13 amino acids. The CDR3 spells CAYRQDYNSPLHF. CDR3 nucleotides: TGTGCTTACCGACAGGACTATAATTCACCCCTCCACTTT.

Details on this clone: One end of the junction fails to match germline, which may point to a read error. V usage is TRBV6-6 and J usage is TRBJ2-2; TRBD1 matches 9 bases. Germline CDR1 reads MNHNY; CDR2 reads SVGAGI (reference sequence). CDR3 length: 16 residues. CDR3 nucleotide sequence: TGTGCCAGCAGTTACTCGGTGGGACAGGGTTTCGGGGAGCTGTCTTTT. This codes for CASSYSVGQGFGELSF.

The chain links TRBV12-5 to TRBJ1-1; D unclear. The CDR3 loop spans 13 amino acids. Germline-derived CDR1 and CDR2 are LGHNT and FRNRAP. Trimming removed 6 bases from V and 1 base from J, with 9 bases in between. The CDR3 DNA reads TGTGCTAGTGGCATAGCGAGGAACACTGAAGCTTTCTTT. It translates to CASGIARNTEAFF.

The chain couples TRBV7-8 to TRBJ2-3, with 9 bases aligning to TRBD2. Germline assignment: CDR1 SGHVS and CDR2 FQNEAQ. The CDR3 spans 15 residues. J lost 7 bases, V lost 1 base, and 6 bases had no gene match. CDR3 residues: CASSLVAGGQHTQYF. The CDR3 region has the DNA TGTGCCAGCAGCTTAGTGGCGGGGGGGCAACATACGCAGTATTTT. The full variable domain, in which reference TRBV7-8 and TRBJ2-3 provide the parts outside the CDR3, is GAGVSQSPRYKVAKRGQDVALRCDPISGHVSLFWYQQALGQGPEFLTYFQNEAQLDKSGLPSDRFFAERPEGSVSTLKIQRTQQEDSAVYLCASSLVAGGQHTQYFGPGTRLTVL.

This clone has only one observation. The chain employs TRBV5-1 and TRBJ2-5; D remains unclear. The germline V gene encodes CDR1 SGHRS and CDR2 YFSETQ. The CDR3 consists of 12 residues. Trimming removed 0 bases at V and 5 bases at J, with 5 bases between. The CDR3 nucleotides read TGCGCCAGCAGCTTGGACGGGGAGACCCAGTACTTC. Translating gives CASSLDGETQYF.

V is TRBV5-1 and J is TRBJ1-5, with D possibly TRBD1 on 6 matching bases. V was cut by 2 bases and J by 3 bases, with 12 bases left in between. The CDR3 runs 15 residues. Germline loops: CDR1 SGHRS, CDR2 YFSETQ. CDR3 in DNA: TGCGCCAGCAGCTTTGGGGCAGGGGACAATCAGCCCCAGCATTTT. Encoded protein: CASSFGAGDNQPQHF.

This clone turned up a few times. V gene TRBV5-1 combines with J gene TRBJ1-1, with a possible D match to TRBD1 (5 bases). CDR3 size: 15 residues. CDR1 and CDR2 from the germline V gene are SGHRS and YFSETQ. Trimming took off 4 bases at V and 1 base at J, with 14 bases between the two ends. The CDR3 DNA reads TGCGCCAGCAGCGAGGCAGGGTCAAAGAACACTGAAGCTTTCTTT. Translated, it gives CASSEAGSKNTEAFF.

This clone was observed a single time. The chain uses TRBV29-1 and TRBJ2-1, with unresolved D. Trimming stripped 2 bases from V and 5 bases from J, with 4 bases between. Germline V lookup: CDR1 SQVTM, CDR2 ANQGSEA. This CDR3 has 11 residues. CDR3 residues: CSVEYHNEQFF. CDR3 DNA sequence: TGCAGCGTTGAATATCACAATGAGCAGTTCTTC.

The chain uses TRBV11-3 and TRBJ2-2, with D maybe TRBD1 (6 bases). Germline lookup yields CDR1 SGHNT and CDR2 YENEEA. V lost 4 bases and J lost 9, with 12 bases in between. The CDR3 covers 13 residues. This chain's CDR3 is CASSSDGQRELFF. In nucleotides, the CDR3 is TGTGCCAGCAGCTCTGATGGACAGCGGGAGCTGTTTTTT.

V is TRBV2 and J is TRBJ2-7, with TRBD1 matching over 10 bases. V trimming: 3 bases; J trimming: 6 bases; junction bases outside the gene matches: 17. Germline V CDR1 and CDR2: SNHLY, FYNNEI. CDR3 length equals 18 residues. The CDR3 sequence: CASSDPEDRGFLVSEQYF. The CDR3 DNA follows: TGTGCCAGCAGTGACCCCGAGGACAGGGGGTTTCTCGTCTCCGAGCAGTACTTC.

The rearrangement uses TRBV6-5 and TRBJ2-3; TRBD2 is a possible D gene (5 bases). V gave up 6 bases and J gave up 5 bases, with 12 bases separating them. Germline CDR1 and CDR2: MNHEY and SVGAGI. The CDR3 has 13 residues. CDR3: CASSQRRGDTQYF. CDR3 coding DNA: TGTGCCAGCAGCCAGAGACGGGGAGATACGCAGTATTTT.

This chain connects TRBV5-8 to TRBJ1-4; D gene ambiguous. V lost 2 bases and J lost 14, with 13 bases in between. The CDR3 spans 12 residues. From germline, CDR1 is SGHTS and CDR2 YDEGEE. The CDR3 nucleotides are TGTGCCAGCAGCTTAAGGAGGGATCATCTGTTTTTT. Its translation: CASSLRRDHLFF.

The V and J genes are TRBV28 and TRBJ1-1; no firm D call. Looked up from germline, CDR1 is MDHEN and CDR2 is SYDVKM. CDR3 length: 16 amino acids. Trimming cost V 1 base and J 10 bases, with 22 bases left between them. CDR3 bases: TGTGCCAGCAGTTTATTGTCTGTGAGTTTTGCGGGTACAGCTTTCTTT. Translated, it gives CASSLLSVSFAGTAFF. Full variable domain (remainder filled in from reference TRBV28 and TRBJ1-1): DVKVTQSSRYLVKRTGEKVFLECVQDMDHENMFWYRQDPGLGLRLIYFSYDVKMKEKGDIPEGYSVSREKKERFSLILESASTNQTSMYLCASSLLSVSFAGTAFFGQGTRLTVV.

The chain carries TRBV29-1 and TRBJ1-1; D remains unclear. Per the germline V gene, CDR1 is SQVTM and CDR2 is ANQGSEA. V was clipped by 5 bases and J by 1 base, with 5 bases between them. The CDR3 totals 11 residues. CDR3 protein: CSVLENTEAFF. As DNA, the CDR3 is TGCAGCGTTTTAGAGAACACTGAAGCTTTCTTT.